Sequencing of this TCR beta chain was carried out in a study of blood T cell repertoires in COVID-19. Study context: From T cells, B-cell-depleted T cells, or PBMCs came the material, which was cDNA or gDNA.

With 4 bases clipped from V and 5 bases from J, the junction kept 6 bases outside the gene matches. Germline V gene sequence: CDR1 SGHRS, CDR2 YFSETQ. The CDR3 is 14 amino acids. Per the authors' pipeline: The authors estimated nucleated cell counts from reference gene primer amplification. The method was immunoSEQ multiplex PCR; TCRdb's version includes in-frame clones alone and lacks a portion of them. V and J calls and clone size follow that table, whereas D and trimming were derived from the DNA. The table records tens of thousands of clones, around 88% of them present only once. The V call is TRBV5-1, the J call TRBJ1-1, with TRBD1 identical over 9 bases. Sequenced input: peripheral blood. This TCR was recovered from an older woman with acute or convalescent COVID-19. The CDR3 DNA sequence: TGCGCCAGCAGCGCGACAGGGGGATGGACTGAAGCTTTCTTT. Its protein is CASSATGGWTEAFF.